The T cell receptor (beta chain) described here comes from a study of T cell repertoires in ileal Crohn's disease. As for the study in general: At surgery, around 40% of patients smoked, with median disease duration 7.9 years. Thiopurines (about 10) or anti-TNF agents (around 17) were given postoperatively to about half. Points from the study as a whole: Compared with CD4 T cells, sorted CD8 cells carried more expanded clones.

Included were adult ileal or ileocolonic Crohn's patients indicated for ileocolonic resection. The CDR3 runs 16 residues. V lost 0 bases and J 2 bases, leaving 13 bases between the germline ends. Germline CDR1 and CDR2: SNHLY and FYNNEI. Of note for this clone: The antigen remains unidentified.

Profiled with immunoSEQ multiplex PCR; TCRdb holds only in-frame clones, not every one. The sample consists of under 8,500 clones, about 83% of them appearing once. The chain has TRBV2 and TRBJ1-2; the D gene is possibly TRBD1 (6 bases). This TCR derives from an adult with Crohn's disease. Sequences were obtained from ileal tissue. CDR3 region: CASSEARGGPNYGYTF. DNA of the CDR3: TGTGCCAGCAGTGAAGCGAGGGGGGGGCCAAACTATGGCTACACCTTC.